This TCR beta chain came from a study of read filtering for tumor transcriptome and immune sequencing. This clonotype appeared many times. The library was built from about 370 ng RNA with molecular barcoded adaptors for alpha/delta and beta/gamma chains. TCRdb ran MiXCR on the reads and lists one entry per CDR3 protein. In the table there are more than 30,000 distinct CDR3 sequences, about 18% of which are singletons. CDR3 length equals 14 residues. The germline V gene has CDR1 SGHRS and CDR2 YFSETQ. The V and J ends lost 6 bases and 1 base, in that order; junction bases with no gene match: 2. The sequenced sample was a population of CD138-negative cells sorted from bone marrow. The J gene is TRBJ2-5, the V gene TRBV5-1; 11 bases match TRBD2. The TCR comes from a donor aged 40 or over with multiple myeloma. CDR3 nucleotide sequence: TGCGCCAGCAAACTAGCGGGGGTCCAAGAGACCCAGTACTTC. It yields the protein CASKLAGVQETQYF.